This entry lists 21 T cell receptor beta chains sequenced from one sample in a study of control samples from healthy donors and cancer patients. Profiled with immunoSEQ multiplex PCR; TCRdb holds only in-frame clones, not every one. The sample yields under 300,000 clones, around 79% seen once. Specimen: PBMCs. The receptors come from an older woman with lung cancer.

This clone was counted only a few times. The chain combines TRBV4-2 with TRBJ2-1, with 10 bases fitting TRBD2. CDR1 LGHNA and CDR2 YNFKEQ come from the germline V gene. Trimming took 0 bases from V and 4 from J; bases not matched to a gene: 12. This CDR3 has 19 residues. DNA of the CDR3: TGTGCCAGCAGCCAAGACTGGACTAGCGGCCCAGGGGGTTACAATGAGCAGTTCTTC. Encoded protein: CASSQDWTSGPGGYNEQFF.

In nucleotides, the CDR3 is TGCAGTGCTAGTTCCCGGCAACTAGCGGGAGTTCTGGAGACCCAGTACTTC. Translating gives CSASSRQLAGVLETQYF. This chain links TRBV20-1 with TRBJ2-5; 11 nucleotides line up with TRBD2. Germline values: CDR1 DFQATT, CDR2 SNEGSKA (reference sequence). Trimming removed 3 bases from V and 5 bases from J; junction bases left unmatched: 14. There are 17 residues in the CDR3.

This clone has more than one count but fewer than ten. The chain uses TRBV12-3 or TRBV12-4 and TRBJ2-1; D is undetermined. The CDR3 consists of 12 residues. Trimming stripped 2 bases from V and 6 bases from J, with 5 bases between. The CDR3 region has the DNA TGTGCCAGCAGTTTAAGGCTCAATGAGCAGTTCTTC. It yields the protein CASSLRLNEQFF.

This clone was counted a few times. V usage is TRBV10-2 and J usage is TRBJ2-5, with D possibly TRBD2 on 6 matching bases. V shed 8 bases and J shed 5 bases, with 12 bases lying between them. Per the germline V gene, CDR1 is WSHSY and CDR2 is SAAADI. The CDR3 extends over 12 amino acids. The CDR3 loop reads CASGGLGETQYF. In DNA form, the CDR3 reads TGCGCCAGCGGGGGACTGGGGGAGACCCAGTACTTC.

This clone has just one count. The chain has TRBV6-1 and TRBJ2-7, with 12 nucleotides matching TRBD2. V lost 3 bases to trimming and J lost 2 bases; unmatched junction nucleotides: 8. Germline V CDR1 and CDR2: MNHNS, SASEGT. The CDR3 covers 17 residues. The CDR3 DNA reads as TGTGCCAGCAGTGAGAGACTAGCGGGGGCTGTTCCCTACGAGCAGTACTTC. Protein product: CASSERLAGAVPYEQYF.

V is TRBV28 and J is TRBJ2-3; D call uncertain. V was trimmed by 3 bases and J by 0 bases, leaving 10 bases between them. Germline CDR1 reads MDHEN; CDR2 reads SYDVKM. The CDR3 covers 15 residues. CDR3 DNA sequence: TGTGCCAGCAGTTTCGCAGGACCGAGCACAGATACGCAGTATTTT. This codes for CASSFAGPSTDTQYF.

The chain employs TRBV6-5 and TRBJ1-1, with D unclear. Germline V CDR1 and CDR2: MNHEY, SVGAGI. The CDR3 consists of 14 residues. Deletions cut 9 bases from V and 1 base from J, with 15 bases between. The CDR3 is CASGEGPTNTEAFF. CDR3 nucleotide sequence: TGTGCCAGTGGGGAGGGTCCGACGAACACTGAAGCTTTCTTT.

This clone has just one count. This chain uses TRBV5-1 with TRBJ2-2, with D possibly being TRBD1 (6 bases). Germline CDR1 reads SGHRS; CDR2 reads YFSETQ. This CDR3 has 16 amino acids. Trimming left V 2 bases short and J 6 bases short, with 17 bases between. CDR3 coding DNA: TGCGCCAGCAGCTTCAAGACTAAACAGGGTTCCGGGGAGCTGTTTTTT. Amino acid sequence: CASSFKTKQGSGELFF.

This clone was counted only a few times. V and J are TRBV5-6 and TRBJ1-5, with D unresolved. Trimming removed 2 bases from V and 0 bases from J, with 3 bases in between. The CDR3 runs to 13 residues. Germline V lookup: CDR1 SGHDT, CDR2 YYEEEE. This chain's CDR3 is CASSFGSNQPQHF. CDR3 coding DNA: TGTGCCAGCAGCTTTGGTAGCAATCAGCCCCAGCATTTT.

V gene TRBV5-1 combines with J gene TRBJ2-3, with 11 bases identical to TRBD2. This CDR3 contains 17 residues. CDR1 SGHRS and CDR2 YFSETQ come from the germline V gene. J lost 4 bases, V lost 1 base, and 8 bases had no gene match. In DNA form, the CDR3 reads TGCGCCAGCAGCTTGCTCGCTAGCGGGGGGCAGGCAGATACGCAGTATTTT. Protein: CASSLLASGGQADTQYF.

In its sample, this clone was seen once. Other DNA sequences within the sample encode an identical CDR3. This rearrangement joins TRBV12-3 or TRBV12-4 to TRBJ2-2; D not resolved. Trimming removed 6 bases from V and 4 bases from J, with 6 bases in between. CDR3 length: 12 residues. CDR3 coding DNA: TGTGCCAGCAGCCGTGGCACCGGGGAGCTGTTTTTT. Its translation is CASSRGTGELFF.

The chain combines TRBV27 with TRBJ2-1; perhaps TRBD1 as D (5 bases). This CDR3 has 14 residues. V lost 8 bases and J lost 2, with 13 bases in between. Germline V gives CDR1 MNHEY, CDR2 SMNVEV (reference sequence). The CDR3 sequence: CASARVGAYNEQFF. As DNA, the CDR3 is TGTGCCAGCGCCAGGGTTGGCGCCTACAATGAGCAGTTCTTC.

V is TRBV6-5 and J is TRBJ1-5; D might be TRBD1 (6 bases). CDR3 size: 13 residues. V was shortened by 5 bases and J by 4 bases, with 9 bases between the two germline ends. Germline V gene lookup returns CDR1 MNHEY and CDR2 SVGAGI. The CDR3 region has the DNA TGTGCCAGCAGTCGGGACATTAATCAGCCCCAGCATTTT. Its translation: CASSRDINQPQHF.

This chain connects TRBV7-2 to TRBJ1-4; D might be TRBD1 (6 bases). CDR1 and CDR2 (germline): SGHTA, FQGNSA. Between the trimmed V and J ends, which lost 7 bases and 7 bases, there was a span of 16 bases. CDR3 length: 14 amino acids. This chain's CDR3 is CASTLQGMGEKLFF. CDR3 nucleotide sequence: TGTGCCAGCACCCTACAGGGAATGGGTGAAAAACTGTTTTTT.

The chain couples TRBV5-6 to TRBJ2-5; the D gene is possibly TRBD1 (6 bases). CDR3 length: 15 amino acids. Trimming took off 1 base at V and 1 base at J, with 11 bases between the two ends. The V gene's germline CDR1 is SGHDT and CDR2 YYEEEE. DNA of the CDR3: TGTGCCAGCAGCTTGACAGGGAAGGCCCAAGAGACCCAGTACTTC. It specifies CASSLTGKAQETQYF.

This chain connects TRBV5-5 to TRBJ1-5, with a tentative D call TRBD1 (5 bases). V lost 1 base and J lost 6, with 14 bases in between. Germline V gives CDR1 SGHKS, CDR2 YYEKEE (reference sequence). The CDR3 consists of 15 residues. CDR3 DNA sequence: TGTGCCAGCAGCTTGTTGGGGGGAGGGGTTCAGCCCCAGCATTTT. Residues: CASSLLGGGVQPQHF.

The J gene is TRBJ1-5, the V gene TRBV28; 7 bases are shared with TRBD1. V was pared by 7 bases and J by 3 bases, with 9 bases of the junction left unmatched. Looked up from germline, CDR1 is MDHEN and CDR2 is SYDVKM. The CDR3 runs to 15 residues. CDR3 amino acids: CASILGGGANQPQHF. CDR3 sequence (DNA): TGTGCCAGCATCTTAGGAGGGGGCGCCAATCAGCCCCAGCATTTT.

The J gene is TRBJ2-4, the V gene TRBV30; D might be TRBD2 (5 bases). The germline V and J ends were trimmed by 3 bases and 3 bases, with 9 bases remaining between them. The CDR3 runs 13 residues. CDR1 is GTSNPN, CDR2 SVGIG, per germline (reference sequence). The CDR3 reads CAWSGVHKNIQYF. The CDR3 region has the DNA TGTGCCTGGAGCGGGGTTCACAAAAACATTCAGTACTTC.

This clone showed up just once. The V gene is TRBV28, the J gene TRBJ2-7; a possible D gene is TRBD2 (6 bases). There are 16 residues in the CDR3. The V end was cut by 1 base, the J end by 2 bases, with 15 bases between. Per the germline V gene, CDR1 is MDHEN and CDR2 is SYDVKM. The CDR3 sequence: CASSLSSAGSAYEQYF. For the CDR3, the DNA is TGTGCCAGCAGTTTATCTTCTGCGGGGAGCGCCTACGAGCAGTACTTC.

This sequence joins TRBV19 and TRBJ1-4; TRBD1 matches at 9 bases. Per the germline V gene, CDR1 is LNHDA and CDR2 is SQIVND (reference sequence). Trimming at V came to 10 bases and at J to 5 bases, leaving 14 bases not matched to a gene. The CDR3 sequence is 16 residues long. CDR3 nucleotide sequence: TGTGCCACGGCCCCCTGGACAGGGGCGATGAATGAAAAACTGTTTTTT. As protein: CATAPWTGAMNEKLFF. Full variable domain (remainder filled in from reference TRBV19 and TRBJ1-4): DGGITQSPKYLFRKEGQNVTLSCEQNLNHDAMYWYRQDPGQGLRLIYYSQIVNDFQKGDIAEGYSVSREKKESFPLTVTSAQKNPTAFYLCATAPWTGAMNEKLFFGSGTQLSVL.

The V and J genes are TRBV11-2 and TRBJ1-2; 7 nucleotides align to TRBD1. CDR3 length equals 15 residues. The V segment lost 0 bases and the J segment 4 bases; nucleotides outside the gene matches: 5. Germline V gene data show CDR1 as SGHAT and CDR2 as FQNNGV. CDR3 sequence: CASSLERRGRYGYTF. CDR3 in DNA: TGTGCCAGCAGCTTAGAACGGAGGGGGCGCTATGGCTACACCTTC.